The clone carrying this T cell receptor beta chain was seen more than once but under ten times. This specimen belongs to a study of human T cells and chemical hapten exposure. The sample's time point: patch test 3, about 24 weeks after DPC sensitization. Treatment indicated: therapeutic diphenylcyclopropenone sensitization with weekly scalp DPC. TCRdb reprocessed the RACE reads via MiXCR and lists one record per CDR3 protein. The sample records about 160,000 distinct CDR3 sequences, about 30% being singletons. The V gene end was trimmed by 5 bases and the J gene end by 6 bases; junction bases not matched to a gene: 6. Germline CDR1 is LGHNA and CDR2 is YSLEER. The CDR3 totals 14 residues.

This TCR derives from a woman between 18 and 30 years old with alopecia areata. Some clones in this sample may be carry-over from other donors' samples. This chain links TRBV4-3 with TRBJ2-3; 9 bases line up with TRBD2. The starting material was whole blood, obtained in connection with sensitization to the hapten diphenylcyclopropenone (DPC). In DNA, the CDR3 is TGCGCCAGCAGCGGCGGGGGGGCCTCCGATACGCAGTATTTT. This codes for CASSGGGASDTQYF.